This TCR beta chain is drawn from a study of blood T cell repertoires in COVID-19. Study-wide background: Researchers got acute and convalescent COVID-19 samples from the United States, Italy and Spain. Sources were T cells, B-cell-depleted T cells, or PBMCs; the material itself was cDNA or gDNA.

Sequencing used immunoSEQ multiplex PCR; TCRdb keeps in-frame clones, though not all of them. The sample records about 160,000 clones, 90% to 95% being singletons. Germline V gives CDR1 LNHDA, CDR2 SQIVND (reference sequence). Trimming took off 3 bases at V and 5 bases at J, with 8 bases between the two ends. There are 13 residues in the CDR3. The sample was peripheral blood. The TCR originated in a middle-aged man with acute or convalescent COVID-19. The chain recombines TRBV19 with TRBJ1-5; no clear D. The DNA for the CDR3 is TGTGCCAGTAGTATGATTTTAGATCAGCCCCAGCATTTT. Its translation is CASSMILDQPQHF.